This entry lists 3 T cell receptor beta chains sequenced from one sample in a study of cytomegalovirus exposure and HLA in healthy donors. Primers included in the PCR were 60 Vbeta and 13 Jbeta primers. Sequenced by immunoSEQ multiplex PCR; TCRdb stores in-frame clones only, minus some. This sample has some 110,000 clones, with around 75% found just once. Sequencing input: PBMCs. The receptors stem from a male donor in good health and CMV-seropositive.

Remarks on this clone: Compared with germline, one end of the junction differs, possibly owing to a read error. The V and J genes are TRBV5-4 and TRBJ1-6; 8 bases are shared with TRBD1. CDR3 size: 11 residues. Germline V gene data show CDR1 as SGHNT and CDR2 as YYREEE (reference sequence). For the CDR3, the DNA is TGTGCCAGCAGCTCTGAGGACAGGGCGAACTTT. This codes for CASSSEDRANF.

The chain couples TRBV6-6 to TRBJ1-1, with 7 bases fitting TRBD1. Losses at the gene ends were 5 bases for V and 10 bases for J; bases not matched to a gene: 10. CDR1 is MNHNY, CDR2 SVGAGI, per germline (reference sequence). The CDR3 consists of 13 residues. The chain's CDR3 is CASSERQGFPAFF. CDR3 bases: TGTGCCAGCAGTGAGAGACAGGGTTTTCCAGCTTTCTTT.

V usage is TRBV5-1 and J usage is TRBJ1-2; TRBD1 aligns across 9 bases. Unmatched junction bases numbered 2, after V lost 2 bases and J lost 3 bases. The CDR3 runs 14 residues. Per the germline V gene, CDR1 is SGHRS and CDR2 is YFSETQ. Written as DNA, the CDR3 is TGCGCCAGCAGCTTTACAGGGGGCGACTATGGCTACACCTTC. The encoded protein is CASSFTGGDYGYTF.